Ten or more counts support the clone carrying this T cell receptor (beta chain). The antigen remains unidentified. These data belong to a study of Graves' ophthalmopathy and Graves' hyperthyroidism. Study-level findings and limits: With a specificity of 72.22% and a sensitivity of more than 65%, the model predicted ophthalmopathy progression. Most expanded clonotypes from thyroid (those above 0.001 frequency) were also found in blood.

V lost 4 bases, J lost 7 bases, and 19 bases lay in between. Germline V CDR1 and CDR2: MNHEY, SVGAGI. This CDR3 contains 15 residues. RNA transcripts were the source from which TCR beta CDR3 regions were amplified. HTBI-primed RT-PCR formed the first round, and a multiplex PCR formed the second. One entry per CDR3 protein results from TCRdb running MiXCR on the multiplex PCR reads. Of approximately 410,000 distinct CDR3 sequences in the sample, over 15% were seen once. Specimen: peripheral blood. The J gene is TRBJ1-2, the V gene TRBV6-5, with no clear D. The receptor's source is a woman in her late teens or twenties with stable Graves' hyperthyroidism. CDR3 coding DNA: TGTGCCAGCAGTTCCCTCCAAAGACCGGAGGTTGGCTACACCTTC. Translating gives CASSSLQRPEVGYTF.